The TCR beta chain described here comes from a study of T cell changes during pregnancy in multiple sclerosis. Germline trimming cut 0 bases from V and 3 bases from J; bases unmatched to any gene: 2. CDR1 is GTSNPN and CDR2 is SVGIG in the germline V gene (reference sequence). The CDR3 consists of 15 residues. Profiled with immunoSEQ multiplex PCR; TCRdb holds only in-frame clones, not every one. The data hold under 95,000 clones, with around nine tenths observed a single time. This specimen consisted of peripheral blood, obtained in the second trimester of pregnancy. The genes are TRBV30 and TRBJ1-6; TRBD1 matches 7 bases. This TCR was recovered from a female donor with multiple sclerosis, enrolled in a pregnancy study. The CDR3 loop reads CAWSVTGVYNSPLHF. CDR3 bases: TGTGCCTGGAGTGTCACAGGGGTCTATAATTCACCCCTCCACTTT. Using reference TRBV30 and TRBJ1-6 for the parts outside the CDR3, the full variable domain is SQTIHQWPATLVQPVGSPLSLECTVEGTSNPNLYWYRQAAGRGLQLLFYSVGIGQISSEVPQNLSASRPQDRQFILSSKKLLLSDSGFYLCAWSVTGVYNSPLHFGNGTRLTVT.